These 2 T cell receptor beta chains share one sample of origin, sequenced in a study of spatial heterogeneity in lung cancer. Time point indicated: sample taken at primary tumor resection. The sequenced material consisted of unsorted whole RNA from tumor, nontumor lung or frozen PBMC. Each CDR3 protein gets one entry after TCRdb re-called the 5' RACE reads with MiXCR. The table lists approximately 4,600 distinct CDR3 sequences, around a fifth of them singletons. This sample comprised normal lung tissue next to the tumor, obtained at surgery. The receptors here all came from a female donor with early-stage non-small cell lung cancer.

This clonotype was observed many times. Found in a library prepared for alpha chains, this beta chain is an off-target read, and its abundance has little meaning. The chain recombines TRBV7-8 with TRBJ2-1; D perhaps matches TRBD1 (6 bases). V lost 7 bases to trimming and J lost 5 bases, with 15 bases between them. Germline V lookup: CDR1 SGHVS, CDR2 FQNEAQ. This CDR3 comprises 14 residues. The CDR3 sequence is CASTFLQGDNEQFF. CDR3 sequence (DNA): TGTGCCAGCACCTTCTTACAGGGTGACAATGAGCAGTTCTTC.

In its sample, this clonotype is medium-sized. Little can be read into the size of this beta chain, an off-target read in a library designed for alpha chains. The V call is TRBV7-8, the J call TRBJ2-2, with 9 positions matching TRBD1. Germline loops: CDR1 SGHVS, CDR2 FQNEAQ. J gave up 6 bases and V 3 bases, and 5 bases lay outside the gene matches. The CDR3 is 15 amino acids. CDR3 nucleotides: TGTGCCAGCAGCTTCCAAGACAGGGGGTCCGGGGAGCTGTTTTTT. Protein product: CASSFQDRGSGELFF.